This T cell receptor (beta chain) was sequenced in a study of blood T cell repertoires in COVID-19. Germline V gene lookup returns CDR1 SSHAT and CDR2 FNYEAQ (reference sequence). There are 15 residues in the CDR3. Using immunoSEQ multiplex PCR, the repertoire was profiled, and TCRdb retains in-frame clones only, with some absent. This table holds about 410,000 clones, approximately 90% found once. With regard to this clone: Germline is not matched at one junction end, which may reflect a read error.

The specimen sequenced was peripheral blood. The chain links TRBV7-7 to TRBJ2-1; 7 positions match TRBD2. The receptor comes from a woman between 40 and 50 years old with COVID-19, enrolled during active disease. CDR3 in DNA: TGTGCTAGCAGCCAAAATTCGGGGGGTCACAATGAGCAGTTCTTC. It encodes CASSQNSGGHNEQFF.